Shown below are 22 T cell receptor beta chains from a single sample sequenced in a study of blood T cell repertoires in COVID-19. Sequenced by immunoSEQ multiplex PCR; TCRdb stores in-frame clones only, minus some. The sample lists 200,000 to 300,000 clones; around nine tenths were seen once. Specimen: peripheral blood. The receptor set was obtained from a woman aged 55-69 years with COVID-19, enrolled during active disease.

J is TRBJ2-7 and V is TRBV6-6; 9 bases align to TRBD1. V lost 0 bases, J lost 2 bases, and 5 bases stayed unmatched. The CDR3 has 16 amino acids. Germline-derived CDR1 and CDR2 are MNHNY and SVGAGI (reference sequence). CDR3 DNA sequence: TGTGCCAGCAGTTACTCGGTCGGGACAGGGACCTACGAGCAGTACTTC. This sequence encodes CASSYSVGTGTYEQYF.

The J gene is TRBJ1-3, the V gene TRBV30; 10 bases fit TRBD1. Trimming at V came to 2 bases and at J to 2 bases, leaving 9 bases not matched to a gene. CDR1 is GTSNPN, CDR2 SVGIG, per germline (reference sequence). The CDR3 has 17 amino acids. CDR3 residues: CAWSRDRGTVAGNTIYF. In nucleotides, the CDR3 is TGTGCCTGGAGTCGGGACAGGGGCACGGTAGCTGGAAACACCATATATTTT.

The chain uses TRBV7-2 and TRBJ2-7; the match to TRBD2 covers 15 bases. This CDR3 has 17 residues. Per the germline V gene, CDR1 is SGHTA and CDR2 is FQGNSA. The trim removed 5 bases at V and 3 bases at J, leaving 8 bases unmatched. This CDR3 reads CASSLRTSGRALYEQYF. The CDR3 DNA sequence: TGTGCCAGCAGCCTACGGACTAGCGGGAGGGCCCTCTACGAGCAGTACTTC.

In its sample, this clone was seen a few times. V gene TRBV5-4 combines with J gene TRBJ2-6, with TRBD2 matching over 8 bases. The germline V gene encodes CDR1 SGHNT and CDR2 YYREEE (reference sequence). The CDR3 has 18 residues. V lost 4 bases, J lost 3 bases, and 12 bases stayed unmatched. CDR3 coding DNA: TGTGCCAGCAGCCGCCTACTGAGCGGGAGTTATGGGGCCAACGTCCTGACTTTC. Residues: CASSRLLSGSYGANVLTF.

The rearrangement joins TRBV24-1 to TRBJ2-2, with D possibly matching TRBD1 (6 bases). CDR3 length: 16 residues. The germline gives CDR1 KGHDR, CDR2 SFDVKD. Trimming took 0 bases from V and 7 from J, leaving 14 bases between them. The CDR3 sequence: CATSDLAGALDGELFF. CDR3 nucleotides: TGTGCCACCAGTGATTTGGCAGGGGCTCTTGACGGGGAGCTGTTTTTT.

The chain recombines TRBV19 with TRBJ1-1, with 7 bases that match TRBD1. Germline V gene lookup returns CDR1 LNHDA and CDR2 SQIVND (reference sequence). Unmatched junction bases numbered 15, after V lost 5 bases and J lost 0 bases. The CDR3 has 18 residues. The DNA for the CDR3 is TGTGCCAGTAGTGCCCGCCCAAGTTCGCAGGGGGTGAACACTGAAGCTTTCTTT. It is translated as CASSARPSSQGVNTEAFF.

This clone was counted between two and nine times. V usage is TRBV24-1 and J usage is TRBJ2-2, with a weak D call TRBD2 (6 bases). Germline CDR1 KGHDR, CDR2 SFDVKD. The CDR3 extends over 15 amino acids. Deletions cut 1 base from V and 5 bases from J, with 10 bases between. Here the CDR3 DNA reads TGTGCCACCAGTGATTTTCGGGGGAGAACCGGGGAGCTGTTTTTT. This codes for CATSDFRGRTGELFF.

The J gene is TRBJ2-7, the V gene TRBV18, with a possible D match to TRBD2 (5 bases). CDR3 size: 14 residues. Germline CDR1 reads KGHSH; CDR2 reads LQKENI. Trimming removed 4 bases from V and 7 bases from J, with 17 bases in between. CDR3 in amino acids: CASSQPGSGVEQYF. The CDR3 DNA sequence: TGTGCCAGCTCACAACCTGGATCCGGGGTAGAGCAGTACTTC.

The chain combines TRBV18 with TRBJ2-7; a weak D match, TRBD1 (6 bases). V dropped 0 bases and J dropped 2 bases, with 14 bases sitting between them. The CDR3 totals 16 residues. The germline V gene has CDR1 KGHSH and CDR2 LQKENI. CDR3 residues: CASSPPTQGLAYEQYF. CDR3 DNA sequence: TGTGCCAGCTCACCACCCACACAGGGATTGGCCTACGAGCAGTACTTC.

This chain uses TRBV7-9 with TRBJ2-1; tentative D call: TRBD1 (5 bases). The CDR3 has 16 amino acids. Trimming pared 1 base from V and 8 bases from J, leaving 18 bases between. Germline CDR1 is SEHNR and CDR2 is FQNEAQ (reference sequence). Here the CDR3 reads CASSLGIQRGEDEQFF. Written as DNA, the CDR3 is TGTGCCAGCAGCTTAGGGATCCAAAGGGGCGAAGATGAGCAGTTCTTC. Full variable domain (rest looked up from reference TRBV7-9 and TRBJ2-1): DTGVSQNPRHKITKRGQNVTFRCDPISEHNRLYWYRQTLGQGPEFLTYFQNEAQLEKSRLLSDRFSAERPKGSFSTLEIQRTEQGDSAMYLCASSLGIQRGEDEQFFGPGTRLTVL.

This chain links TRBV3-1 (or the pseudogene TRBV3-2) with TRBJ1-4; no definite D call. Looked up from germline, CDR1 is LGHDT and CDR2 is YNNKEL (reference sequence). The CDR3 is 15 residues long. V was shortened by 4 bases and J by 8 bases, with 17 bases between the two germline ends. This chain's CDR3 is CASSPQPGRGEKLFF. DNA for the CDR3: TGTGCCAGCAGCCCGCAACCCGGGCGGGGAGAAAAACTGTTTTTT.

The rearrangement links TRBV24-1 to TRBJ2-7, with 8 bases lining up with TRBD2. The CDR3 is 17 amino acids. V shed 4 bases and J 0 bases; nucleotides not matched to a gene: 10. CDR1 and CDR2 from the germline V gene are KGHDR and SFDVKD. CDR3 DNA: TGTGCCACCAGTGAAGCTCCCCCGGGAGGGTTCTCCTACGAGCAGTACTTC. Encoded protein: CATSEAPPGGFSYEQYF.

This chain joins TRBV30 and TRBJ1-5, with TRBD1 identical over 8 bases. V lost 3 bases to trimming and J lost 3 bases; unmatched junction nucleotides: 10. The germline V gene encodes CDR1 GTSNPN and CDR2 SVGIG (reference sequence). The CDR3 is made up of 16 amino acids. CDR3 region: CAWSVPTGAVNQPQHF. As DNA, the CDR3 is TGTGCCTGGAGCGTTCCGACAGGGGCCGTCAATCAGCCCCAGCATTTT.

This sequence joins TRBV3-1 (or the pseudogene TRBV3-2) and TRBJ2-2; D might be TRBD2 (6 bases). Trimming took off 0 bases at V and 0 bases at J, with 8 bases between the two ends. This CDR3 has 16 amino acids. The germline CDR1 and CDR2 sequences are LGHDT and YNNKEL (reference sequence). DNA of the CDR3: TGTGCCAGCAGCCAAGAGGGAGGAGCGAACACCGGGGAGCTGTTTTTT. Residues: CASSQEGGANTGELFF.

The chain uses TRBV29-1 and TRBJ2-5; perhaps TRBD2 as D (5 bases). V dropped 6 bases and J dropped 4 bases, with 15 bases sitting between them. Germline V gene lookup returns CDR1 SQVTM and CDR2 ANQGSEA. The CDR3 consists of 13 residues. The CDR3 sequence: CSVAREGLETQYF. The DNA for the CDR3 is TGCAGCGTCGCCCGGGAAGGGCTAGAGACCCAGTACTTC.

This chain joins TRBV4-3 and TRBJ2-1; the match to TRBD2 covers 11 bases. Trimming at V came to 2 bases and at J to 5 bases, leaving 14 bases not matched to a gene. The CDR3 contains 19 residues. Germline V gene data show CDR1 as LGHNA and CDR2 as YSLEER. The CDR3 DNA reads as TGCGCCAGCAGCCAAACCCCTGGCATACTAGCGGGAGATAACAATGAGCAGTTCTTC. This gives the protein CASSQTPGILAGDNNEQFF.

This clone has only one observation. The chain employs TRBV30 and TRBJ1-1; possible D gene TRBD1, 5 bases. The V gene lost 4 bases and the J gene lost 0 bases, with 12 bases spanning the gap. Germline loops: CDR1 GTSNPN, CDR2 SVGIG (reference sequence). The CDR3 contains 14 residues. This CDR3 is CAWTRRGMNTEAFF. CDR3 DNA sequence: TGTGCCTGGACAAGAAGGGGAATGAACACTGAAGCTTTCTTT.

The rearrangement links TRBV28 to TRBJ1-6; unclear D gene. The CDR3 spans 15 residues. The V gene's germline CDR1 is MDHEN and CDR2 SYDVKM. V was cut by 7 bases and J by 7 bases, with 17 bases left in between. CDR3 in amino acids: CASTPPPGRNSPLHF. The CDR3 nucleotides are TGTGCCAGCACCCCTCCCCCGGGGAGGAATTCACCCCTCCACTTT.

This CDR3 is CASSSPGTNYEQYF. Written as DNA, the CDR3 is TGTGCCAGTAGTAGCCCCGGGACTAACTACGAGCAGTACTTC. V is TRBV19 and J is TRBJ2-7; 7 bases map to TRBD2. The V gene end was trimmed by 4 bases and the J gene end by 3 bases; junction bases not matched to a gene: 6. Germline V gene sequence: CDR1 LNHDA, CDR2 SQIVND (reference sequence). The CDR3 has 14 residues.

In regard to this clone: Other DNA sequences in the same sample also yield this CDR3. The chain combines TRBV6-5 with TRBJ2-7, with 10 positions matching TRBD1. This CDR3 comprises 14 residues. Germline CDR1 is MNHEY and CDR2 is SVGAGI. V gave up 2 bases and J gave up 3 bases; unmatched junction bases: 1. Written as DNA, the CDR3 is TGTGCCAGCAGTTACGGGACAGGGGTCTACGAGCAGTACTTC. Its translation: CASSYGTGVYEQYF.

This clone was observed a single time. The chain uses TRBV4-3 and TRBJ2-1; weak D call: TRBD2 (5 bases). V was clipped by 0 bases and J by 4 bases, with 13 bases between them. The CDR3 contains 16 residues. Germline values: CDR1 LGHNA, CDR2 YSLEER. The chain's CDR3 is CASSQEGGGAYNEQFF. The CDR3 DNA follows: TGCGCCAGCAGCCAAGAAGGTGGAGGAGCATACAATGAGCAGTTCTTC.

The V gene is TRBV3-1 (or the pseudogene TRBV3-2), the J gene TRBJ2-7; the match to TRBD2 covers 7 bases. Germline lookup yields CDR1 LGHDT and CDR2 YNNKEL (reference sequence). The V and J ends lost 4 bases and 2 bases, in that order; junction bases with no gene match: 8. CDR3 size: 15 residues. CDR3 residues: CASSRRLAATYEQYF. CDR3 nucleotide sequence: TGTGCCAGCAGCCGACGTCTAGCGGCGACCTACGAGCAGTACTTC.